This T cell receptor (beta chain) was sequenced in a study of blood T cell repertoires in COVID-19. Background on the study: Specimens from acute and convalescent COVID-19 originated in the United States, Italy and Spain. T cells, B-cell-depleted T cells, or PBMCs supplied cDNA or gDNA.

Per the authors' pipeline: The authors estimated nucleated cell counts from reference gene primer amplification. Clones were sequenced by immunoSEQ multiplex PCR, and TCRdb holds only the in-frame ones, with some missing. D and trimming come from the DNA, and the V and J calls and clone size come from that table. The repertoire holds about 70,000 clones, with about four fifths as singletons. V lost 8 bases and J 5 bases, leaving 13 bases between the germline ends. Germline V lookup: CDR1 MNHEY, CDR2 SVGAGI. The CDR3 length is 13 residues. The clonotype was recovered from a man in his 70s who had recovered from COVID-19. Sequencing was performed on peripheral blood. This chain links TRBV6-5 with TRBJ2-1, with D hard to call. Here the CDR3 reads CASQSFRDNEQFF. In DNA, the CDR3 is TGTGCCAGCCAGAGTTTCCGGGACAATGAGCAGTTCTTC.